The 23 T cell receptor beta chains below come from one sample, sequenced in a study of cytomegalovirus exposure and HLA in healthy donors. PCR was performed using 60 Vbeta and 13 Jbeta primers. Sequencing used immunoSEQ multiplex PCR; TCRdb keeps in-frame clones, though not all of them. The sample yields about 140,000 clones, of which the top ten take up 2% to 3%. The sequencing sample was made of PBMCs. The receptors here all came from a man aged 40-55 years in good health and CMV-seronegative.

The chain combines TRBV5-4 with TRBJ2-2, with a tentative D call TRBD1 (7 bases). From germline, CDR1 is SGHNT and CDR2 YYREEE (reference sequence). The CDR3 spans 16 residues. Trimming pared 0 bases from V and 4 bases from J, leaving 13 bases between. The CDR3 DNA follows: TGTGCCAGCAGCTTGGCGACAGGGAGGATCACCGGGGAGCTGTTTTTT. Encoded protein: CASSLATGRITGELFF.

This chain uses TRBV7-3 with TRBJ2-2; maybe TRBD2 (6 bases). In germline, CDR1 is SGHTA, CDR2 FQGTGA. The CDR3 consists of 16 residues. Deletions cut 6 bases from V and 0 bases from J, with 14 bases between. CDR3 coding DNA: TGTGCCAGCAGTTCGTTCGCGGGGACGAACACCGGGGAGCTGTTTTTT. It is translated as CASSSFAGTNTGELFF.

The rearrangement joins TRBV6-1 to TRBJ2-7; D perhaps matches TRBD2 (5 bases). The CDR3 length is 13 residues. Germline values: CDR1 MNHNS, CDR2 SASEGT. Trimming left V 8 bases short and J 3 bases short, with 14 bases between. CDR3 sequence reads: CASAERSDYEQYF. The DNA for the CDR3 is TGTGCCAGCGCTGAGCGGTCAGACTACGAGCAGTACTTC.

This chain links TRBV5-1 with TRBJ2-3, with TRBD2 identical over 11 bases. CDR3 length: 16 amino acids. CDR1 is SGHRS and CDR2 is YFSETQ in the germline V gene. V dropped 2 bases and J dropped 4; count of bases not matched to a gene: 6. CDR3 in DNA: TGCGCCAGCAGCTTTTTAGCGGGGGGGCCGTCAGATACGCAGTATTTT. Translated, it gives CASSFLAGGPSDTQYF.

The DNA of the CDR3 is TGTGCCAGCAGCCTTGGTAACTTGGAGCAGTACTTC. It encodes CASSLGNLEQYF. The chain joins TRBV11-2 to TRBJ2-7; D is uncertain. This CDR3 spans 12 amino acids. Trimming shortened V by 5 bases and J by 7 bases, and 12 bases separated the two germline ends. Germline loops: CDR1 SGHAT, CDR2 FQNNGV.

The V call is TRBV6-4, the J call TRBJ2-3; TRBD2 aligns across 16 bases. The CDR3 has 16 amino acids. Germline V gene data show CDR1 as MRHNA and CDR2 as SNTAGT. The V and J ends lost 3 bases and 4 bases, in that order; junction bases with no gene match: 1. CDR3 in amino acids: CASSEGTSGGADTQYF. The CDR3 nucleotides read TGTGCCAGCAGTGAGGGGACTAGCGGGGGGGCAGATACGCAGTATTTT.

V usage is TRBV7-8 and J usage is TRBJ2-7; 12 bases line up with TRBD2. This CDR3 has 16 residues. CDR1 is SGHVS, CDR2 FQNEAQ, per germline. J gave up 2 bases and V 5 bases, and 7 bases lay outside the gene matches. CDR3 nucleotide sequence: TGTGCCAGCAGCCAGTGGACTAGCGGGGCCACCTACGAGCAGTACTTC. Its protein product is CASSQWTSGATYEQYF.

This chain links TRBV5-8 with TRBJ2-6; 7 positions agree with TRBD1. CDR1 and CDR2 from the germline V gene are SGHTS and YDEGEE. Trimming removed 2 bases from V and 4 bases from J; junction bases left unmatched: 6. There are 16 residues in the CDR3. The CDR3 region is CASSLLRGRGANVLTF. The CDR3 DNA reads as TGTGCCAGCAGCTTACTAAGGGGGCGAGGGGCCAACGTCCTGACTTTC. The entire variable domain, with the rest obtained from reference TRBV5-8 and TRBJ2-6, is as follows: EAGVTQSPTHLIKTRGQQATLRCSPISGHTSVYWYQQALGLGLQFLLWYDEGEERNRGNFPPRFSGRQFPNYSSELNVNALELEDSALYLCASSLLRGRGANVLTFGAGSRLTVL.

This chain links TRBV7-3 with TRBJ1-2; TRBD1 aligns across 7 bases. The V gene end was trimmed by 5 bases and the J gene end by 2 bases; junction bases not matched to a gene: 5. The CDR3 loop spans 14 amino acids. Germline assignment: CDR1 SGHTA and CDR2 FQGTGA. As DNA, the CDR3 is TGTGCCAGCAGCACCTCAGGGGGAAACTATGGCTACACCTTC. It codes for CASSTSGGNYGYTF. The full variable domain, in which reference TRBV7-3 and TRBJ1-2 provide the parts outside the CDR3, is GAGVSQTPSNKVTEKGKYVELRCDPISGHTALYWYRQSLGQGPEFLIYFQGTGAADDSGLPNDRFFAVRPEGSVSTLKIQRTERGDSAVYLCASSTSGGNYGYTFGSGTRLTVV.

In nucleotides, the CDR3 is TGTGCCAGCAGCCTCAGGGGGAACGAGCAGTACTTC. It codes for CASSLRGNEQYF. The rearrangement joins TRBV6-5 to TRBJ2-7; 7 bases match TRBD1. V trimming: 6 bases; J trimming: 5 bases; junction bases outside the gene matches: 4. CDR1 MNHEY and CDR2 SVGAGI come from the germline V gene. CDR3 length: 12 amino acids.

The chain uses TRBV6-1 and TRBJ2-7; 7 positions agree with TRBD1. Germline V CDR1 and CDR2: MNHNS, SASEGT. This CDR3 has 15 amino acids. J gave up 4 bases and V 7 bases, and 13 bases lay outside the gene matches. DNA of the CDR3: TGTGCCAGCACTACTATGACAGGGAATCCATACGAGCAGTACTTC. Its translation: CASTTMTGNPYEQYF.

This chain links TRBV7-8 with TRBJ1-3; 7 bases match TRBD1. The CDR3 contains 14 residues. J lost 3 bases, V lost 5 bases, and 4 bases had no gene match. Germline loops: CDR1 SGHVS, CDR2 FQNEAQ. The CDR3: CASSPGTVGNTIYF. Here the CDR3 DNA reads TGTGCCAGCAGCCCTGGGACAGTTGGAAACACCATATATTTT.

The chain joins TRBV4-3 to TRBJ2-2; a possible D gene is TRBD1 (7 bases). CDR1 LGHNA and CDR2 YSLEER come from the germline V gene. V shed 0 bases and J shed 4 bases, with 18 bases lying between them. The CDR3 is 18 residues long. CDR3 loop: CASSQDGKQGEVTGELFF. The CDR3 coding sequence is TGCGCCAGCAGCCAAGATGGGAAGCAGGGGGAGGTCACCGGGGAGCTGTTTTTT.

The V call is TRBV4-3, the J call TRBJ1-1; D gene uncertain. Germline CDR1 reads LGHNA; CDR2 reads YSLEER. V lost 0 bases to trimming and J lost 6 bases, with 17 bases between them. This CDR3 spans 16 amino acids. In DNA, the CDR3 is TGCGCCAGCAGCCAAGATGCCCCGGGAAGAGTCGCTGAAGCTTTCTTT. It specifies CASSQDAPGRVAEAFF.

V is TRBV28 and J is TRBJ2-3; 8 positions match TRBD2. The CDR3 runs to 15 residues. V dropped 6 bases and J dropped 2; count of bases not matched to a gene: 7. Germline lookup yields CDR1 MDHEN and CDR2 SYDVKM. Written as DNA, the CDR3 is TGTGCCAGCAGGGGAAGCGGGGGACCCACAGATACGCAGTATTTT. Encoded protein: CASRGSGGPTDTQYF.

The chain uses TRBV7-3 and TRBJ2-7, with D perhaps matching TRBD2 (5 bases). This CDR3 region has 13 residues. The ends were cut back, 5 bases at V and 7 bases at J, with 15 bases in the middle. Germline-derived CDR1 and CDR2 are SGHTA and FQGTGA. The CDR3 DNA follows: TGTGCCAGCAGCCCTAAAGGCGGGCGTGAGCAGTACTTC. It translates to CASSPKGGREQYF.

To note about this clone: One end of the junction is discordant with germline, which a read error may explain. This chain connects TRBV29-1 to TRBJ2-7; 7 bases are shared with TRBD2. The CDR3 runs to 14 residues. Germline assignment: CDR1 SQVTM and CDR2 ANQGSEA. The DNA of the CDR3 is TGCAGCGCTGAAGATCTCGGGAGGCCCTACGAGCAGTACTTC. Translated, it gives CSAEDLGRPYEQYF.

The V call is TRBV7-7, the J call TRBJ2-3, with 7 bases matching TRBD1. This CDR3 has 13 amino acids. CDR1 SSHAT and CDR2 FNYEAQ come from the germline V gene (reference sequence). Trimming took 4 bases from V and 7 from J; bases not matched to a gene: 5. The CDR3 DNA follows: TGTGCCAGCAGCTCGACAGGGACGTATACGCAGTATTTT. It encodes CASSSTGTYTQYF.

The chain carries TRBV28 and TRBJ1-5, with 7 bases identical to TRBD1. CDR3 length equals 15 residues. The germline V gene has CDR1 MDHEN and CDR2 SYDVKM. V lost 9 bases to trimming and J lost 6 bases; unmatched junction nucleotides: 14. The CDR3 DNA is TGTGCCAGTTGCCTAACAGGGGAGATGGGTCAGCCCCAGCATTTT. Translating it yields CASCLTGEMGQPQHF.

The DNA for the CDR3 is TGTGCCAGCAGTTTAAGGACAGGGGATGAAAAACTGTTTTTT. It yields the protein CASSLRTGDEKLFF. The rearrangement links TRBV28 to TRBJ1-4, with 9 positions matching TRBD1. This CDR3 has 14 residues. With V trimmed by 2 bases and J by 6 bases, 1 base remained unmatched. Germline CDR1 MDHEN, CDR2 SYDVKM.

The rearrangement uses TRBV14 and TRBJ2-1; 10 bases agree with TRBD1. This CDR3 is built from 15 residues. Germline trimming cut 4 bases from V and 4 bases from J; bases unmatched to any gene: 4. Per the germline V gene, CDR1 is SGHDN and CDR2 is FVKESK. CDR3 in amino acids: CASSRDRGRYNEQFF. CDR3 DNA sequence: TGTGCCAGCAGCCGCGACAGGGGGCGATACAATGAGCAGTTCTTC.

The V gene is TRBV14, the J gene TRBJ2-3; 12 bases fit TRBD2. CDR1 and CDR2 (germline): SGHDN, FVKESK. The CDR3 is 15 residues long. J lost 0 bases, V lost 10 bases, and 5 bases had no gene match. CDR3 loop: CATWTSGVSTDTQYF. The CDR3 bases are TGTGCCACCTGGACTAGCGGGGTTAGCACAGATACGCAGTATTTT. The full variable domain, in which reference TRBV14 and TRBJ2-3 provide the parts outside the CDR3, is EAGVTQFPSHSVIEKGQTVTLRCDPISGHDNLYWYRRVMGKEIKFLLHFVKESKQDESGMPNNRFLAERTGGTYSTLKVQPAELEDSGVYFCATWTSGVSTDTQYFGPGTRLTVL.

This chain links TRBV7-3 with TRBJ2-1, with TRBD2 matching over 8 bases. This CDR3 contains 14 residues. The V segment lost 3 bases and the J segment 9 bases; nucleotides outside the gene matches: 7. The germline V gene has CDR1 SGHTA and CDR2 FQGTGA. The CDR3 nucleotides are TGTGCCAGCAGCTTGTTCATCGGGGGGGGTGAGCAGTTCTTC. Translating it yields CASSLFIGGGEQFF.